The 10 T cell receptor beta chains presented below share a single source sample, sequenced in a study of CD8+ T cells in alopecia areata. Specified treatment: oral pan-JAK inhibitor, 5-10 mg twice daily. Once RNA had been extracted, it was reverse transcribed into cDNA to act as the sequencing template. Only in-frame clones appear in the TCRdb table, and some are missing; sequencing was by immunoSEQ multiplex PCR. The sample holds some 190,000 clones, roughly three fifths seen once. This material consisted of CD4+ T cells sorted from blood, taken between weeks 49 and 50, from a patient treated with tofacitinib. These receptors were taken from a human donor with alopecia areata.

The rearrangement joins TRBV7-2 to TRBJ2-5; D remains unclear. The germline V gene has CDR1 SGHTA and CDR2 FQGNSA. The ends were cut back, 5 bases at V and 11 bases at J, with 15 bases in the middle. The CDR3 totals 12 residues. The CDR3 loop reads CASSADSNQQYF. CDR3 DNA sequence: TGTGCCAGCAGCGCCGACTCCAACCAGCAGTACTTC.

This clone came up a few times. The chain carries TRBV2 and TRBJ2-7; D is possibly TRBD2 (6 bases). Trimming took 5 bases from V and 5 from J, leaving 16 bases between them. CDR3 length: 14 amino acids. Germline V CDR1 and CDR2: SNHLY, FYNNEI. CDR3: CASSSGLGIHEQYF. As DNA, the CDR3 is TGTGCCAGCAGTTCGGGACTGGGAATCCACGAGCAGTACTTC.

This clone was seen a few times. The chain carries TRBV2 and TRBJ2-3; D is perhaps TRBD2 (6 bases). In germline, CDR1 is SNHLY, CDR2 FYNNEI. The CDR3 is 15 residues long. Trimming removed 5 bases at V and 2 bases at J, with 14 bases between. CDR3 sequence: CASSIGAGFTDTQYF. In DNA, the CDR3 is TGTGCCAGCAGTATAGGTGCGGGGTTCACAGATACGCAGTATTTT.

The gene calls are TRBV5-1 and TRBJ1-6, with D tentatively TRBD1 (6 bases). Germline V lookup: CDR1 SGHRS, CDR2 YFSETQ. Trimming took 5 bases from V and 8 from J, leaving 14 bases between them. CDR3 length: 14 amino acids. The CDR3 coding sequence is TGCGCCAGCAGAATCGGACAGTCTTATTCACCCCTCCACTTT. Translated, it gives CASRIGQSYSPLHF.

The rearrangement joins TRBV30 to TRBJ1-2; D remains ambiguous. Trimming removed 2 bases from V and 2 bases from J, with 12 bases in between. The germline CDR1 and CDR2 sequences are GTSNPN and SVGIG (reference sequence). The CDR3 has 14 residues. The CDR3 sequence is CAWSLRATNYGYTF. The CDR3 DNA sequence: TGTGCCTGGAGTCTAAGGGCGACGAACTATGGCTACACCTTC.

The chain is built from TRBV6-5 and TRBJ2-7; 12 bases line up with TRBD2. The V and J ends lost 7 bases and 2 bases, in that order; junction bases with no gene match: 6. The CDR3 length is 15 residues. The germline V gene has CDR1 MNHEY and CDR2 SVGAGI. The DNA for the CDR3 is TGTGCCAGCATTCCGACTAGCGGGGGCCCCTACGAGCAGTACTTC. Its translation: CASIPTSGGPYEQYF.

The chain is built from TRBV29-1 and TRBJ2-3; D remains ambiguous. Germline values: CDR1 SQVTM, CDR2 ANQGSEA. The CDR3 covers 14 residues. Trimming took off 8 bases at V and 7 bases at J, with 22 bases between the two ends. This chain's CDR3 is CSSEVQLRLNTQYF. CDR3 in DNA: TGCAGCTCCGAGGTACAGCTTCGTTTGAATACGCAGTATTTT.

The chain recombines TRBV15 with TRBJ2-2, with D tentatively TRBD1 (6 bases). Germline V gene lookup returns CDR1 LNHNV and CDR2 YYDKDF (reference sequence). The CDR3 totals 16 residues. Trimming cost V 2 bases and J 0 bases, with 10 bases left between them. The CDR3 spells CATSRYRVSNTGELFF. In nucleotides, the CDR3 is TGTGCCACCAGCAGATACAGGGTGTCGAACACCGGGGAGCTGTTTTTT.

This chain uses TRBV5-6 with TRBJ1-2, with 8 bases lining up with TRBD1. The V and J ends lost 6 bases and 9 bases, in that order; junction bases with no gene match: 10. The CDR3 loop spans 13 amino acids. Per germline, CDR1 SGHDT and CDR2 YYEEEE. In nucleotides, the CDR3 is TGTGCCAGCAAAGGACAGGGTCCCAATAGCTACACCTTC. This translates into CASKGQGPNSYTF. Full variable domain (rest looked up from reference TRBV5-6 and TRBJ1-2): DAGVTQSPTHLIKTRGQQVTLRCSPKSGHDTVSWYQQALGQGPQFIFQYYEEEERQRGNFPDRFSGHQFPNYSSELNVNALLLGDSALYLCASKGQGPNSYTFGSGTRLTVV.

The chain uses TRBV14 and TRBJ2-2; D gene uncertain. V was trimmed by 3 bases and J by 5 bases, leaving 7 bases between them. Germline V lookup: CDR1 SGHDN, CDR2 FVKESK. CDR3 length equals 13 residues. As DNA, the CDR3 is TGTGCCAGCAGCCAGAAAATAACCGGGGAGCTGTTTTTT. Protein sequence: CASSQKITGELFF.